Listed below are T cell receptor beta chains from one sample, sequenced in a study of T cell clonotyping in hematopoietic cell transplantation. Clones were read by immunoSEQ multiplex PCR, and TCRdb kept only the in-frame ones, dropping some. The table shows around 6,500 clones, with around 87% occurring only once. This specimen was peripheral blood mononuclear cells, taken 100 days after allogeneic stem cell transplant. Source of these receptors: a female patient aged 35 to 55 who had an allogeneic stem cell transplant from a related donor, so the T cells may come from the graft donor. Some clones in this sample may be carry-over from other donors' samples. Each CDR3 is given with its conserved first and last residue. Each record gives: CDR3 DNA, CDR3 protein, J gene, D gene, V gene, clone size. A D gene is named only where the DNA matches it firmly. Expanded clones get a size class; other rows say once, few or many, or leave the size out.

TGTGCCAGCAGTTTCCCCACAGGGAAAAGGGCCAAAAACATTCAGTACTTC CASSFPTGKRAKNIQYF TRBJ2-4 . TRBV28 once
TGTGCCAGCAGCTTGAGCGGGGGCGTCGTTGGTGAGCAGTTCTTC CASSLSGGVVGEQFF TRBJ2-1 TRBD2 TRBV5-4 once
TGCGCCAGCAGCCCGGACCCATACAATGAGCAGTTCTTC CASSPDPYNEQFF TRBJ2-1 . TRBV4-1 .
TGTGCCAGCAGCTCTGGACACCCACAGGTGGACACTGAAGCTTTCTTT CASSSGHPQVDTEAFF TRBJ1-1 . TRBV2 .
TGCGCCAGCAGCCAGACAGGGGTGGCCACCTATGGCTACACCTTC CASSQTGVATYGYTF TRBJ1-2 TRBD1 TRBV4-3 .
TGTGCCAGCAGCCCCCCGGGACCGTCCTCCTACGAGCAGTACTTC CASSPPGPSSYEQYF TRBJ2-7 . TRBV5-4 .
TGTGCCAGCTCGGGGGGGCTCTCTGGAAACACCATATATTTT CASSGGLSGNTIYF TRBJ1-3 . TRBV11-2 .
TGTGCCAGCAGCTTAGCGGCAACTTGGCAGGCCTCCTACGAGCAGTACTTC CASSLAATWQASYEQYF TRBJ2-7 . TRBV7-6 .
TGTGCCAGCTCACAGGGTGGGGACACTGAAGCTTTCTTT CASSQGGDTEAFF TRBJ1-1 . TRBV18 .
TGTGCCAGCAGCGCAAGTATAGAGCAGTTCTTC CASSASIEQFF TRBJ2-1 . TRBV7-9 .
TGTGCCAGCAGCTCATCGGGGCCCTATGGCTACACCTTC CASSSSGPYGYTF TRBJ1-2 . TRBV11-2 .
TGCGCCAGCAGCCAGGGACTGGGGTATGAGCAGTTCTTC CASSQGLGYEQFF TRBJ2-1 . TRBV4-3 .
TGTGCCTGGAGTAGAAGCCTTTCAGAGACCCAGTACTTC CAWSRSLSETQYF TRBJ2-5 . TRBV30 .
TGTGCCAGCAGCGGGGGTCAGACGACCCAGTACTTC CASSGGQTTQYF TRBJ2-5 . TRBV5-6 .
TGTGCCTGGAGAGGGGCAGGGGAAGGAAACACCATATATTTT CAWRGAGEGNTIYF TRBJ1-3 . TRBV30 once
TGTGCCAGCAGTCTCGATAGTCTCACCGGGGAGCTGTTTTTT CASSLDSLTGELFF TRBJ2-2 . TRBV6-6 .
TGTGCCAGCAGCTCCCAGCTTTTTGTGGGCACTGAAGCTTTCTTT CASSSQLFVGTEAFF TRBJ1-1 . TRBV7-3 .
TGTGCCAGCAGTTTACTGGGGGTGCGCACAGATACGCAGTATTTT CASSLLGVRTDTQYF TRBJ2-3 . TRBV27 .
TGTGCCAGCAGCTTAGTTGGCGGGAGGGCCCCGGATACGCAGTATTTT CASSLVGGRAPDTQYF TRBJ2-3 TRBD2 TRBV7-2 .
TGTGCCAGTAGTATAGGGGGGAACTACTACGAGCAGTACTTC CASSIGGNYYEQYF TRBJ2-7 . TRBV19 .
TGTGCCAGCAGTGACGGTATCAGCGGGGGCCAGGATACGCAGTATTTT CASSDGISGGQDTQYF TRBJ2-3 TRBD2 TRBV6-4 .
TGCGCCAGCAGCTTGGCCTCAGGACAGTCCTCTGGAAACACCATATATTTT CASSLASGQSSGNTIYF TRBJ1-3 . TRBV5-1 .
TGTGCCAGCAGCTTCCGGGGGAGCAATCAGCCCCAGCATTTT CASSFRGSNQPQHF TRBJ1-5 . TRBV5-4 .
TGCGCCAGCCTGACAGATAGCTATGGCTACACCTTC CASLTDSYGYTF TRBJ1-2 . TRBV10-2 .
TGTGCCAGCGCTCAAGACAGCCAAGAGACCCAGTACTTC CASAQDSQETQYF TRBJ2-5 . TRBV2 .
TGTGCCAGCCGAAGGGGAGGGCCGAGGTTGTACGAGCAGTACTTC CASRRGGPRLYEQYF TRBJ2-7 TRBD2 TRBV27 .
TGTGCCAGCAGTTCGGGGACAGGGGGCTACACCTTC CASSSGTGGYTF TRBJ1-2 TRBD1 TRBV28 .
TGTGCCAGCAGCCCCCTCCTGGGGGAGACCCAGTACTTC CASSPLLGETQYF TRBJ2-5 . TRBV7-7 .
TGCAGCGTTAGGGACAGGGGGAACGACAATGAGCAGTTCTTC CSVRDRGNDNEQFF TRBJ2-1 TRBD1 TRBV29-1 .
TGTGCCAGCAGCTCCCAAGGAGGGGGCAGAGATACGCAGTATTTT CASSSQGGGRDTQYF TRBJ2-3 . TRBV7-9 .
TGTGCCAGCAGTGGAACTAGCGGCACAGATACGCAGTATTTT CASSGTSGTDTQYF TRBJ2-3 TRBD2 TRBV6-4 .
TGCGCCAGCAGTGAGTCGGGGGGGCGCAGGGCTTTCTTT CASSESGGRRAFF TRBJ1-1 . TRBV10-1 .
TGTGCCAGCAGCTTAGTGGGGGATTCCTCTGGGGCCAACGTCCTGACTTTC CASSLVGDSSGANVLTF TRBJ2-6 . TRBV7-3 once
TGCGCCAGCAGCTTAGGCAGAAGCTTTAAAGAGACCCAGTACTTC CASSLGRSFKETQYF TRBJ2-5 . TRBV5-1 once
TGTGCCAGCAGCTTACGGGAGGGCCTTGGATACGAGCAGTACTTC CASSLREGLGYEQYF TRBJ2-7 TRBD2 TRBV7-9 .
TGTGCCAGCAGCGTAGAGGGGGGGACTGAAGCTTTCTTT CASSVEGGTEAFF TRBJ1-1 . TRBV9 .
TGCGCCAGCAGCTTGTGGGGGGCAAGGAACACTGAAGCTTTCTTT CASSLWGARNTEAFF TRBJ1-1 . TRBV5-1 .
TGTGCCAGCAGCTTAGTATCGGCAACAGGGGGCTTCCCCTACGAGCAGTACTTC CASSLVSATGGFPYEQYF TRBJ2-7 TRBD1 TRBV7-9 .
TGTGCCTGGAGTAGGCAGGTTAATGGCTACACCTTC CAWSRQVNGYTF TRBJ1-2 . TRBV30 .
TGTGCCAGCAGCTTAGAGGGAGGAGGAAACACCATATATTTT CASSLEGGGNTIYF TRBJ1-3 . TRBV13 .
TGTGCCAGCAGCAAGTGGTCGATCAGTCAATTAGACGAGCAGTACTTC CASSKWSISQLDEQYF TRBJ2-7 . TRBV28 .
TGTGCCAGTAGTAATCGGCCGAAAGAGACCCAGTACTTC CASSNRPKETQYF TRBJ2-5 . TRBV19 .
TGTGCCAGCAGCTGGGGACAGGGCGTTTCCTACGAGCAGTACTTC CASSWGQGVSYEQYF TRBJ2-7 TRBD1 TRBV7-2 .
TGTGCCTGGAGTCAACCAGAGACTGATAATTCACCCCTCCACTTT CAWSQPETDNSPLHF TRBJ1-6 . TRBV30 .
TGTGCCAGCAGAAGTAGAGAGACCCAGTACTTC CASRSRETQYF TRBJ2-5 . TRBV4-2 .